Listed below are T cell receptor beta chains from one sample, sequenced in a study of blood T cells in healthy people across ages. TCRdb fed the 5' RACE reads into MiXCR, producing one record per CDR3 protein. This sample yields around 900,000 distinct CDR3 sequences, of which roughly 51% are seen a single time; about a fifth belongs to the top ten. Sequencing was performed on blood. These receptors were collected from an older woman in good health. CDR3s include the opening cysteine and the closing phenylalanine or tryptophan. Each record gives: clone size, D gene, J gene, V gene, CDR3 DNA, CDR3 protein. D genes are given only for firm matches. Expanded clones get a size class; other rows say once, few or many, or leave the size out.

abundance: few; d_gene: TRBD1; j_gene: TRBJ1-1; v_gene: TRBV7-2; CDR3nt: TGTGCCAGCAGCTTGGGACAGGGGGTACAAGCTTTCTTT; CDR3aa: CASSLGQGVQAFF
abundance: -; d_gene: TRBD1; j_gene: TRBJ2-1; v_gene: TRBV29-1; CDR3nt: TGCAGCTTAAACAGGGGGCTCACCACTTCCTACAATGAGCAGTTCTTC; CDR3aa: CSLNRGLTTSYNEQFF
abundance: -; d_gene: -; j_gene: TRBJ2-7; v_gene: TRBV7-8; CDR3nt: TGTGCCAGCGCTGCTAGCGCCGTCGCCGAGCAGTACTTC; CDR3aa: CASAASAVAEQYF
abundance: -; d_gene: -; j_gene: TRBJ1-4; v_gene: TRBV20-1; CDR3nt: TGCAGTGCCAAGGGGACCTCCCAAGGAAAACTGTTTTTT; CDR3aa: CSAKGTSQGKLFF
abundance: -; d_gene: TRBD1; j_gene: TRBJ2-5; v_gene: TRBV20-1; CDR3nt: TGCGGTGCCCCGGGACAGGGGGCTATTGAGCAGTACTTC; CDR3aa: CGAPGQGAIEQYF
abundance: -; d_gene: -; j_gene: TRBJ1-1; v_gene: TRBV7-9; CDR3nt: TGTGCCAGCACTGAGGGCCACCTGGAGAACACTGAAGCTTTCTTT; CDR3aa: CASTEGHLENTEAFF
abundance: few; d_gene: TRBD2; j_gene: TRBJ2-7; v_gene: TRBV4-1; CDR3nt: TGCGCCAGCAGCCACCTCATAGCGGGACGCACCTACGAGCAGTACTTC; CDR3aa: CASSHLIAGRTYEQYF
abundance: -; d_gene: -; j_gene: TRBJ1-4; v_gene: TRBV28; CDR3nt: TGTGCCAGCAGTAGAACAGCGGCAACTAATGAAAAACTGTTTTTT; CDR3aa: CASSRTAATNEKLFF
abundance: -; d_gene: TRBD1; j_gene: TRBJ2-7; v_gene: TRBV6-2/TRBV6-3; CDR3nt: TGTGCCAGCAGTTACGCGGACAGGTCCTCCTACGAGCAGTACTTC; CDR3aa: CASSYADRSSYEQYF
abundance: -; d_gene: TRBD2; j_gene: TRBJ2-1; v_gene: TRBV2; CDR3nt: TGTGCCAGCACTAGCGGCAATGAGCAGTTCTTC; CDR3aa: CASTSGNEQFF
abundance: -; d_gene: -; j_gene: TRBJ2-7; v_gene: TRBV10-3; CDR3nt: TGTGCCATCAGTGAGTCAGCCAGGAGAATTGCCTACGAGCAGTACTTC; CDR3aa: CAISESARRIAYEQYF
abundance: -; d_gene: TRBD2; j_gene: TRBJ2-5; v_gene: TRBV7-2; CDR3nt: TGTGCCAGCAGCTTAGCGCAGCGGGGGGTCCAAGAGACCCAGTACTTC; CDR3aa: CASSLAQRGVQETQYF
abundance: -; d_gene: TRBD1; j_gene: TRBJ2-1; v_gene: TRBV11-2; CDR3nt: TGTGCCAGCAGCCCTACGACAGGGGGTGTTTACGGTGAGCAGTTCTTC; CDR3aa: CASSPTTGGVYGEQFF
abundance: -; d_gene: -; j_gene: TRBJ1-4; v_gene: TRBV20-1; CDR3nt: TGCAGTGCCCTCGGGGACGCAACTAATGAAAAACTGTTTTTT; CDR3aa: CSALGDATNEKLFF
abundance: -; d_gene: -; j_gene: TRBJ2-1; v_gene: TRBV27; CDR3nt: TGTGCCAGCAGTCCTGACAGAAGTCGCTCCTACAATGAGCAGTTCTTC; CDR3aa: CASSPDRSRSYNEQFF
abundance: few; d_gene: TRBD2; j_gene: TRBJ2-1; v_gene: TRBV20-1; CDR3nt: TGCAGTGCTACTAAGGGACTAGCGGGAGGAAATGAGCAGTTCTTC; CDR3aa: CSATKGLAGGNEQFF
abundance: -; d_gene: TRBD2; j_gene: TRBJ2-1; v_gene: TRBV5-4; CDR3nt: TGTGCCAGCAGCGCTAGCGGGAGGGGCTGGGGCAATGAGCAGTTCTTC; CDR3aa: CASSASGRGWGNEQFF
abundance: -; d_gene: TRBD2; j_gene: TRBJ2-7; v_gene: TRBV20-1; CDR3nt: TGCAGTGCTAGAGATCCGGCAGGGCTAGCGGGAGGGCCCGACGAGCAGTACTTC; CDR3aa: CSARDPAGLAGGPDEQYF
abundance: -; d_gene: -; j_gene: TRBJ2-1; v_gene: TRBV12-3/TRBV12-4; CDR3nt: TGTGCCAGCAGTTTGCAGACCTACAATGAGCAGTTCTTC; CDR3aa: CASSLQTYNEQFF
abundance: few; d_gene: -; j_gene: TRBJ2-5; v_gene: TRBV4-2; CDR3nt: TGTGCCAGCAGCCAAGATAGCCGGGATCAAGAGACCCAGTACTTC; CDR3aa: CASSQDSRDQETQYF
abundance: few; d_gene: TRBD2; j_gene: TRBJ2-3; v_gene: TRBV27; CDR3nt: TGTGCCAGCAGCTCGGGACTAGCGGGAGACAAACTGTATTTT; CDR3aa: CASSSGLAGDKLYF
abundance: few; d_gene: -; j_gene: TRBJ2-7; v_gene: TRBV6-5; CDR3nt: TGTGCCAGCAGTCAACTAGGCTACGAGCAGTACTTC; CDR3aa: CASSQLGYEQYF
abundance: many; d_gene: TRBD2; j_gene: TRBJ2-4; v_gene: TRBV7-2; CDR3nt: TGTGCCAGCAGCTTCTTAGCGGGAACGGCCATTCAGTACTTC; CDR3aa: CASSFLAGTAIQYF
abundance: -; d_gene: TRBD2; j_gene: TRBJ2-5; v_gene: TRBV29-1; CDR3nt: TGCAGCGTTGAAATCACTAGCGGGAGCCCCGAGACCCAGTACTTC; CDR3aa: CSVEITSGSPETQYF
abundance: -; d_gene: TRBD1; j_gene: TRBJ2-7; v_gene: TRBV28; CDR3nt: TGTGCCAGCAGAGTTCCCGGGACAGGGAATTCCGAGCAGTACTTC; CDR3aa: CASRVPGTGNSEQYF
abundance: -; d_gene: TRBD1; j_gene: TRBJ2-1; v_gene: TRBV5-1; CDR3nt: TGCGCCAGCGCTACAGGGGACAGCTCCTACGATGAGCAGTTCTTC; CDR3aa: CASATGDSSYDEQFF
abundance: few; d_gene: TRBD2; j_gene: TRBJ2-1; v_gene: TRBV20-1; CDR3nt: TGCAGTGCGACCCTAGCGGGCATTGCCTACAATGAGCAGTTCTTT; CDR3aa: CSATLAGIAYNEQFF
abundance: few; d_gene: TRBD1; j_gene: TRBJ1-5; v_gene: TRBV20-1; CDR3nt: TGCAGTGCTAGAGGACAGGGAGGCAATCAGCCCCAGCATTTT; CDR3aa: CSARGQGGNQPQHF
abundance: -; d_gene: TRBD2; j_gene: TRBJ2-4; v_gene: TRBV7-2; CDR3nt: TGTGCCAGCAGCCCTAGCGGGAGCAGGGCCAAAAACATTCAGTACTTC; CDR3aa: CASSPSGSRAKNIQYF
abundance: few; d_gene: -; j_gene: TRBJ2-4; v_gene: TRBV6-2/TRBV6-3; CDR3nt: TGTGCCACCTACCGAGACAGAAGGGAGCAGTACTTC; CDR3aa: CATYRDRREQYF